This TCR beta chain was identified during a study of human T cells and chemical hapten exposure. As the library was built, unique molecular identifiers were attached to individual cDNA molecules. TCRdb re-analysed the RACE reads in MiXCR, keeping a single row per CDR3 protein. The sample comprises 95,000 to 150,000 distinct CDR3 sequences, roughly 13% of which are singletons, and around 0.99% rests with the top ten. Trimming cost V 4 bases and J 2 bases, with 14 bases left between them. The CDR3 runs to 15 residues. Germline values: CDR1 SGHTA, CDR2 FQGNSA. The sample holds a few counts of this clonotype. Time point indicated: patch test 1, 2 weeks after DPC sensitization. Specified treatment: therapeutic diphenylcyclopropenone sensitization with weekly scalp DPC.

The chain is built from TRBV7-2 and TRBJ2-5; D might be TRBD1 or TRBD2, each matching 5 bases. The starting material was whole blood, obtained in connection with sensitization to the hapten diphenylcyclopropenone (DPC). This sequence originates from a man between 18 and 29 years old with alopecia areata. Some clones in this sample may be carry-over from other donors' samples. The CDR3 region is CASSSEPGRQETQYF. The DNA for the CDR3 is TGTGCCAGCAGCTCGGAACCGGGGCGACAAGAGACCCAGTACTTC.